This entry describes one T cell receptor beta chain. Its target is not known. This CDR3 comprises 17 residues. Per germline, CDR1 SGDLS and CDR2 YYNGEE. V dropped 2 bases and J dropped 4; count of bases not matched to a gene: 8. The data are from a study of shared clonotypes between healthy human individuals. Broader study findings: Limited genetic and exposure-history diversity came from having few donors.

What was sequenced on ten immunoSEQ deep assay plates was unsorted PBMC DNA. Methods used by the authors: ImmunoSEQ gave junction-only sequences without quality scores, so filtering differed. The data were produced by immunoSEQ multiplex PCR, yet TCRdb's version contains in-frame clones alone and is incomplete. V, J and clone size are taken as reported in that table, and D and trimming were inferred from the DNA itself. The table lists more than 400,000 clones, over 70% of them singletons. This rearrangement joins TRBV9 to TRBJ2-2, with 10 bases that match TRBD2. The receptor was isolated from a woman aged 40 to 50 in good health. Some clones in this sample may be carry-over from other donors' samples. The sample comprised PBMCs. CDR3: CASSVGAGGPGTGELFF. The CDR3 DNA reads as TGTGCCAGCAGCGTGGGAGCGGGAGGGCCGGGCACCGGGGAGCTGTTTTTT.